The source of this T cell receptor (beta chain) is a study of T cell responses to AZD1222 COVID-19 vaccine. Findings and caveats of the study: Baseline testing showed seropositivity in only a handful of AZD1222 recipients. The donor group comprised mostly white British people and more females; the analysis possibly underestimated clonal diversity.

Trimming cost V 8 bases and J 8 bases, with 10 bases left between them. Per germline, CDR1 WSHSY and CDR2 SAAADI. This CDR3 has 11 residues. Of note for this clone: Its specificity is not known.

Libraries were prepared by immunoSEQ multiplex PCR; TCRdb keeps only in-frame clonotypes and omits some of them. The sample has about 160,000 clones, 75% to 95% seen once. The chain recombines TRBV10-2 with TRBJ2-4; D not certain. Specimen: peripheral blood, collected on day 0 of AZD1222 vaccination. This TCR was recovered from an adult in good health. The CDR3 DNA sequence: TGCGCCAGCCTCGATGGGGACATTCAGTACTTC. Residues: CASLDGDIQYF.